These 5 T cell receptor beta chains were all obtained from the same sample, sequenced in a study of blood T cell repertoires in COVID-19. Measured with immunoSEQ multiplex PCR; TCRdb has only the in-frame clones, and not every one. This sample has about 88,000 clones, with about 92% found just once. Sequencing input: peripheral blood. These receptor sequences come from a young man with COVID-19, enrolled during active disease.

The chain joins TRBV19 to TRBJ2-7; TRBD2 agrees at 7 bases. The CDR3 has 15 amino acids. From germline, CDR1 is LNHDA and CDR2 SQIVND (reference sequence). The V and J ends lost 6 bases and 1 base, in that order; junction bases with no gene match: 9. CDR3 residues: CASRKEPGLSYEQYF. CDR3 sequence (DNA): TGTGCCAGTAGAAAGGAACCGGGACTATCCTACGAGCAGTACTTC.

This clone was found once. The rearrangement links TRBV9 to TRBJ2-2; 9 bases are shared with TRBD2. Germline V CDR1 and CDR2: SGDLS, YYNGEE. Trimming at V came to 2 bases and at J to 5 bases, leaving 4 bases not matched to a gene. The CDR3 is 15 amino acids. In nucleotides, the CDR3 is TGTGCCAGCAGCGTTAGCGGGAGTTTTACCGGGGAGCTGTTTTTT. Protein sequence: CASSVSGSFTGELFF.

V usage is TRBV7-2 and J usage is TRBJ2-1; 12 bases line up with TRBD2. Losses at the gene ends were 1 base for V and 4 bases for J; bases not matched to a gene: 2. CDR1 is SGHTA, CDR2 FQGNSA, per germline. This CDR3 region has 16 residues. CDR3 sequence reads: CASSLGLAGGYNEQFF. CDR3 coding DNA: TGTGCCAGCAGCTTAGGCCTAGCGGGAGGGTACAATGAGCAGTTCTTC.

The chain carries TRBV29-1 and TRBJ1-4; tentatively, D is TRBD1 (5 bases). The CDR3 is 12 amino acids. Trimming took 6 bases from V and 6 from J, leaving 11 bases between them. In germline, CDR1 is SQVTM, CDR2 ANQGSEA. The chain's CDR3 is CSVVSRDEKLFF. In nucleotides, the CDR3 is TGCAGCGTGGTCTCCAGGGATGAAAAACTGTTTTTT. Complete variable domain (other parts from reference TRBV29-1 and TRBJ1-4): SAVISQKPSRDICQRGTSLTIQCQVDSQVTMMFWYRQQPGQSLTLIATANQGSEATYESGFVIDKFPISRPNLTFSTLTVSNMSPEDSSIYLCSVVSRDEKLFFGSGTQLSVL.

The chain carries TRBV27 and TRBJ1-5; D is undetermined. The V gene lost 6 bases and the J gene lost 3 bases, with 9 bases spanning the gap. The V gene's germline CDR1 is MNHEY and CDR2 SMNVEV (reference sequence). The CDR3 contains 13 residues. The CDR3, as DNA: TGTGCCAGCAGGTCCCAGTACAATCAGCCCCAGCATTTT. It encodes CASRSQYNQPQHF.